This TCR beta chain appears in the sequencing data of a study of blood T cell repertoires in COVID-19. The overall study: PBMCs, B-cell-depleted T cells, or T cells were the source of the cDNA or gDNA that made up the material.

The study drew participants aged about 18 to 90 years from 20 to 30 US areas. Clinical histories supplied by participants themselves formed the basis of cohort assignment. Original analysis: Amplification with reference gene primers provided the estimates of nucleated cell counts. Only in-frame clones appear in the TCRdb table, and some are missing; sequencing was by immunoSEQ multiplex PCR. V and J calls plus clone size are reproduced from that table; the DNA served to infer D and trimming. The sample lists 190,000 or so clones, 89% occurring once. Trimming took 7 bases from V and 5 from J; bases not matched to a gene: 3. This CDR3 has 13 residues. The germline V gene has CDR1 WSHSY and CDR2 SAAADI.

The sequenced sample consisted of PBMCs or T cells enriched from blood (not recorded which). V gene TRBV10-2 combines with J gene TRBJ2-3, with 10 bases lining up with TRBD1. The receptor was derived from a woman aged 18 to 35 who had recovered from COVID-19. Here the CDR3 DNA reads TGCGCCAGCAAGGACAGGGGGGAAGATACGCAGTATTTT. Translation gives CASKDRGEDTQYF.